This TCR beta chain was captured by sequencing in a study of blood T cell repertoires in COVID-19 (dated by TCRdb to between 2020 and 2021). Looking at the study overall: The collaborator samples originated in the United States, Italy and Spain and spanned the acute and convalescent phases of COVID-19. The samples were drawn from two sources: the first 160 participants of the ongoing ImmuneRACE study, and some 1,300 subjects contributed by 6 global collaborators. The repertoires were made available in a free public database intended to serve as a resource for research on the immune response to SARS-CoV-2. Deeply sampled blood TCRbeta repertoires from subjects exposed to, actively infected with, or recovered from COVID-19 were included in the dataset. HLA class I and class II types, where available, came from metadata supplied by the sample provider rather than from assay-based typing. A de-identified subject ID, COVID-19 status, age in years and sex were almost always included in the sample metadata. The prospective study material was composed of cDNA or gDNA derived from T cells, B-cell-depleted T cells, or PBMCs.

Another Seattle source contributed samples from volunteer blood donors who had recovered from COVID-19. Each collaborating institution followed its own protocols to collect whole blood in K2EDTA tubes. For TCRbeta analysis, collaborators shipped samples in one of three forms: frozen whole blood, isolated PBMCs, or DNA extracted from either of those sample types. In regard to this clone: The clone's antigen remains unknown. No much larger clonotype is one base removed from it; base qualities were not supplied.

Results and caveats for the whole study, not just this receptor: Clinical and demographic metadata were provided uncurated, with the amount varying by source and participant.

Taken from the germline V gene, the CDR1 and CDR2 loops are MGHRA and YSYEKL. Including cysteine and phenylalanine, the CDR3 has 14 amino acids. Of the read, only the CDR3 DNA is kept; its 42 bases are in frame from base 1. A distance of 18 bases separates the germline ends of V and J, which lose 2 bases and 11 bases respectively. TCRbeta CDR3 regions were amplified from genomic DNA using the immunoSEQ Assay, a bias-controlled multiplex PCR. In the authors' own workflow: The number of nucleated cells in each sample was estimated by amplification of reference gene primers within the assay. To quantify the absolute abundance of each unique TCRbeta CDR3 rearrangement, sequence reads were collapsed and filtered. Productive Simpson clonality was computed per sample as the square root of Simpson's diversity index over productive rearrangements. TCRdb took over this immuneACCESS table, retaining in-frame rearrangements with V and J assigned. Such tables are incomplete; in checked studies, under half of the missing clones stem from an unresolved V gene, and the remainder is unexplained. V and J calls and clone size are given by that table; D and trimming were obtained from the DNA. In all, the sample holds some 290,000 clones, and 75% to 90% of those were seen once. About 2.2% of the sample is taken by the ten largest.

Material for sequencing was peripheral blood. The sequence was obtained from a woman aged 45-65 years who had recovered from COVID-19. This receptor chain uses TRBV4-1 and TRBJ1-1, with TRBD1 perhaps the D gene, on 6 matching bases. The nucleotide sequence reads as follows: TGCGCCAGCAGCCAACCAGCGACGAGGGGGAGTGCTTTCTTT. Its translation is CASSQPATRGSAFF.